A single sample gave rise to the 10 T cell receptor beta chains below, sequenced in a study of T cell responses to AZD1222 COVID-19 vaccine. Repertoires were generated with immunoSEQ multiplex PCR, while TCRdb's copy carries only in-frame clones and drops some. Of about 73,000 clones detected, 85% to 90% appear once; the ten largest clones hold 9.3%. This material consisted of peripheral blood, taken 28 days after the second AZD1222 dose. The receptor set was obtained from an adult who received the AZD1222 COVID-19 vaccine.

The chain uses TRBV19 and TRBJ2-1; 7 bases align to TRBD1. CDR1 is LNHDA and CDR2 is SQIVND in the germline V gene (reference sequence). V dropped 3 bases and J dropped 1; count of bases not matched to a gene: 3. The CDR3 contains 15 residues. DNA for the CDR3: TGTGCCAGTAGTATCGGACAGGTTTCCTACAATGAGCAGTTCTTC. Translated, it gives CASSIGQVSYNEQFF.

This clone was counted a few times. V is TRBV28 and J is TRBJ1-3; possible D gene TRBD1, 5 bases. The V end lost 6 bases, the J end lost 0 bases, and 12 bases lay between the germline ends. Germline V lookup: CDR1 MDHEN, CDR2 SYDVKM. The CDR3 sequence is 15 residues long. CDR3 sequence reads: CASSPIGASGNTIYF. The CDR3 region has the DNA TGTGCCAGCAGCCCTATCGGGGCCTCTGGAAACACCATATATTTT. The variable domain in full, completed from reference TRBV28 and TRBJ1-3, reads DVKVTQSSRYLVKRTGEKVFLECVQDMDHENMFWYRQDPGLGLRLIYFSYDVKMKEKGDIPEGYSVSREKKERFSLILESASTNQTSMYLCASSPIGASGNTIYFGEGSWLTVV.

The chain joins TRBV6-2 or TRBV6-3 to TRBJ2-1; 10 bases are shared with TRBD1. After removal of 5 bases from V and 7 bases from J, the junction contained 8 bases not matched to a gene. CDR3 length: 15 amino acids. Germline CDR1 is MNHEY and CDR2 is SVGEGT. CDR3 in amino acids: CASSDRDRGGNEQFF. The DNA of the CDR3 is TGTGCCAGCAGTGACCGGGACAGGGGAGGAAATGAGCAGTTCTTC.

The chain has TRBV5-1 and TRBJ1-2, with 7 bases aligning to TRBD1. With V trimmed by 3 bases and J by 5 bases, 10 bases remained unmatched. The CDR3 has 15 residues. Per germline, CDR1 SGHRS and CDR2 YFSETQ. As DNA, the CDR3 is TGCGCCAGCAGCTCCACTACAGGGGCCGCTTATGGCTACACCTTC. Its protein product is CASSSTTGAAYGYTF.

The V gene is TRBV5-1, the J gene TRBJ2-3; 9 nucleotides agree with TRBD1. CDR3 size: 17 residues. J was trimmed by 3 bases and V by 0 bases; bases with no gene match: 8. Germline CDR1 reads SGHRS; CDR2 reads YFSETQ. The CDR3 reads CASSLVRTGERTDTQYF. CDR3 DNA: TGCGCCAGCAGCTTGGTTCGGACAGGGGAGAGGACAGATACGCAGTATTTT.

J is TRBJ2-5 and V is TRBV29-1; 11 positions agree with TRBD2. V gave up 7 bases and J gave up 4 bases; unmatched junction bases: 5. The CDR3 is 13 residues long. Germline V gives CDR1 SQVTM, CDR2 ANQGSEA. This chain's CDR3 is CSAATSGGETQYF. The CDR3 coding sequence is TGCAGCGCTGCAACTAGCGGGGGAGAGACCCAGTACTTC.

This clone has only one observation. The rearrangement links TRBV12-5 to TRBJ2-3, with D hard to call. V lost 6 bases to trimming and J lost 1 base, with 17 bases between them. CDR1 and CDR2 from the germline V gene are LGHNT and FRNRAP. This CDR3 contains 16 residues. The CDR3 bases are TGTGCTAGTGGACCTGACCGTCCAGCCGGCACAGATACGCAGTATTTT. Encoded protein: CASGPDRPAGTDTQYF.

The chain's CDR3 is CASSYSGATNYGYTF. The CDR3 nucleotides are TGTGCCAGCAGTTACTCGGGGGCAACTAACTATGGCTACACCTTC. The gene calls are TRBV6-5 and TRBJ1-2; a weak D match, TRBD1 (6 bases). CDR1 and CDR2 (germline): MNHEY, SVGAGI. CDR3 length equals 15 residues. V dropped 0 bases and J dropped 0 bases, with 8 bases sitting between them.

The chain carries TRBV5-1 and TRBJ1-1; 8 nucleotides line up with TRBD1. The CDR3 spans 16 residues. Germline lookup yields CDR1 SGHRS and CDR2 YFSETQ. V lost 0 bases, J lost 0 bases, and 4 bases stayed unmatched. This CDR3 is CASSLDRGFMNTEAFF. The CDR3 nucleotides are TGCGCCAGCAGCTTGGACAGGGGGTTCATGAACACTGAAGCTTTCTTT.

This clone was recorded only once. This rearrangement joins TRBV2 to TRBJ2-3, with D perhaps TRBD2 (7 bases). The CDR3 contains 14 residues. Trimming removed 8 bases from V and 1 base from J, with 13 bases in between. Germline CDR1 is SNHLY and CDR2 is FYNNEI. The CDR3 is CASSRGGGTDTQYF. Written as DNA, the CDR3 is TGTGCCAGCTCAAGGGGGGGCGGCACAGATACGCAGTATTTT.